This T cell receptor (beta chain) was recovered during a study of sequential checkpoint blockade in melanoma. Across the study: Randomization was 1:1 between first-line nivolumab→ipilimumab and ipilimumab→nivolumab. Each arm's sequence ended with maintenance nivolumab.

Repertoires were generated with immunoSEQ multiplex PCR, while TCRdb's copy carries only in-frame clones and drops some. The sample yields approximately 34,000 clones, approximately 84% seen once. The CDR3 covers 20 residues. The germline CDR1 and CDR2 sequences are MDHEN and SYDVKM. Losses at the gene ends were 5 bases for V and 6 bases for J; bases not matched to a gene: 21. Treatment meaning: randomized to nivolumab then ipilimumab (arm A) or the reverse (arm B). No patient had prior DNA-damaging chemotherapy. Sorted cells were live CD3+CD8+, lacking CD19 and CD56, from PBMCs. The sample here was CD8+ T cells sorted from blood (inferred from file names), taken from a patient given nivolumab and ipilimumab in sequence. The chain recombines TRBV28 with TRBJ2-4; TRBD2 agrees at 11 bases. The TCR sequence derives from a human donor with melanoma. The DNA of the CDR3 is TGTGCCAGCAGTGCAGGACTAGCGGGCACTGATCTCCTCCTTGGAAACATTCAGTACTTC. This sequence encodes CASSAGLAGTDLLLGNIQYF.